Listed below are T cell receptor beta chains from one sample, sequenced in a study of cytomegalovirus exposure and HLA in healthy donors. Repertoires were generated with immunoSEQ multiplex PCR, while TCRdb's copy carries only in-frame clones and drops some. The sample yields around 140,000 clones, around 80% seen once. The sequenced material came from PBMCs. The source of these receptors is a middle-aged man in good health and CMV-seronegative. CDR3s include the opening cysteine and the closing phenylalanine or tryptophan. D genes are given only for firm matches. Only part of the rows carry a size: once, few, many, or a class if the clone is expanded.

j_gene: TRBJ1-4; abundance: -; v_gene: TRBV13; d_gene: TRBD1; CDR3nt: TGTGCCAGCAGCTTAGGGACAGGGTCTAATGAAAAACTGTTTTTT; CDR3aa: CASSLGTGSNEKLFF
j_gene: TRBJ2-3; abundance: -; v_gene: TRBV7-7; d_gene: -; CDR3nt: TGTGCCAGCAGCTTATCGGGACTGAGCACAGATACGCAGTATTTT; CDR3aa: CASSLSGLSTDTQYF
j_gene: TRBJ1-1; abundance: -; v_gene: TRBV11-1; d_gene: -; CDR3nt: TGTGCCAGCAGCTTAGAGGTCCGCTCGAGGTCTGAAGTTTTCTTT; CDR3aa: CASSLEVRSRSEVFF
j_gene: TRBJ1-2; abundance: -; v_gene: TRBV27; d_gene: -; CDR3nt: TGTGCCAGCAGTGCGCAGACCCAGGGCCTCTATGGCTACACCTTC; CDR3aa: CASSAQTQGLYGYTF
j_gene: TRBJ2-2; abundance: few; v_gene: TRBV6-6; d_gene: TRBD1; CDR3nt: TGTGCCAGCAGTTACAGACAGGGGAACACCGGGGAGCTGTTTTTT; CDR3aa: CASSYRQGNTGELFF
j_gene: TRBJ2-2; abundance: -; v_gene: TRBV2; d_gene: TRBD2; CDR3nt: TGTGCCAGCAGTCCTAGCGGGGGGGGCACCGGGGAGCTGTTTTTT; CDR3aa: CASSPSGGGTGELFF
j_gene: TRBJ2-1; abundance: -; v_gene: TRBV5-1; d_gene: -; CDR3nt: TGCGCCAGCAGCTTGGCAAGGACGAGGACACTTAGATACAATGAGCAGTTCTTC; CDR3aa: CASSLARTRTLRYNEQFF
j_gene: TRBJ2-3; abundance: -; v_gene: TRBV9; d_gene: -; CDR3nt: TGTGCCAGCAGCGTAGGGGGCGCAGATACGCAGTATTTT; CDR3aa: CASSVGGADTQYF
j_gene: TRBJ2-7; abundance: -; v_gene: TRBV7-9; d_gene: TRBD1; CDR3nt: TGTGCCAGCAGCTCCTGGACAGGGGCCTCCGACGAGCAGTACTTC; CDR3aa: CASSSWTGASDEQYF
j_gene: TRBJ2-1; abundance: -; v_gene: TRBV7-3; d_gene: -; CDR3nt: TGTGCCAGCAGCTTAACGTACGACAGCTACAATGAGCAGTTCTTC; CDR3aa: CASSLTYDSYNEQFF
j_gene: TRBJ2-1; abundance: -; v_gene: TRBV6-1; d_gene: -; CDR3nt: TGTGCCAGCGAGTTGGGGGCCCAGGGCGATCGGTTCTTC; CDR3aa: CASELGAQGDRFF
j_gene: TRBJ2-1; abundance: -; v_gene: TRBV10-1; d_gene: -; CDR3nt: TGCGCCAGCAGTGATCTCAGCGCGGGGAATGAGCAGTTCTTC; CDR3aa: CASSDLSAGNEQFF
j_gene: TRBJ1-2; abundance: -; v_gene: TRBV6-6; d_gene: TRBD1; CDR3nt: TGTGCCAGCAGTCCTGGGGACAGGGAAAATGGCTACACCTTC; CDR3aa: CASSPGDRENGYTF
j_gene: TRBJ2-1; abundance: -; v_gene: TRBV19; d_gene: TRBD2; CDR3nt: TGTGCCAGTAGTATAGGCAAACTAGCGGGAGGGCCCTTCTCCTACAATGAGCAGTTCTTC; CDR3aa: CASSIGKLAGGPFSYNEQFF
j_gene: TRBJ1-1; abundance: few; v_gene: TRBV9; d_gene: -; CDR3nt: TGTGCCAGCAGCGTAACCGAACAAACTGAAGCTTTCTTT; CDR3aa: CASSVTEQTEAFF
j_gene: TRBJ2-7; abundance: -; v_gene: TRBV5-1; d_gene: TRBD2; CDR3nt: TGCGCCAGCAGCCCGACTAGCGGGAATATAGCCTCCTACGAGCAGTACTTC; CDR3aa: CASSPTSGNIASYEQYF
j_gene: TRBJ2-7; abundance: -; v_gene: TRBV2; d_gene: -; CDR3nt: TGTGCCAGCATATCGGAACAGGGCTCCTACGAGCAGTACTTC; CDR3aa: CASISEQGSYEQYF
j_gene: TRBJ1-4; abundance: -; v_gene: TRBV7-8; d_gene: -; CDR3nt: TGTGCCAGCAGCGGGAGACAGGCAACTAATGAAAAACTGTTTTTT; CDR3aa: CASSGRQATNEKLFF
j_gene: TRBJ1-2; abundance: -; v_gene: TRBV27; d_gene: -; CDR3nt: TGTGCCAGCAGTTCTGGCAGGGGACCGGATGGCTACACCTTC; CDR3aa: CASSSGRGPDGYTF
j_gene: TRBJ1-1; abundance: -; v_gene: TRBV19; d_gene: -; CDR3nt: TGTGCCAGTAAAATAGTGGGGCAGACATTCACTGAAGCTTTCTTT; CDR3aa: CASKIVGQTFTEAFF
j_gene: TRBJ1-2; abundance: -; v_gene: TRBV4-2; d_gene: -; CDR3nt: TGTGCCAGCAGCCAAGATAATCGCGCTGGCTACACCTTC; CDR3aa: CASSQDNRAGYTF
j_gene: TRBJ1-1; abundance: -; v_gene: TRBV9; d_gene: TRBD1; CDR3nt: TGTGCCAGCAGCGTTTGGGACAGGGACGCTGAAGCTTTCTTT; CDR3aa: CASSVWDRDAEAFF
j_gene: TRBJ2-3; abundance: -; v_gene: TRBV7-6; d_gene: -; CDR3nt: TGTGCCAGCAGCCGTGTAGTAGTTCCAGATACGCAGTATTTT; CDR3aa: CASSRVVVPDTQYF
j_gene: TRBJ1-1; abundance: -; v_gene: TRBV6-5; d_gene: -; CDR3nt: TGTGCCAGCAGTTACTCGATGACAGCGAACACTGAAGCTTTCTTT; CDR3aa: CASSYSMTANTEAFF
j_gene: TRBJ1-2; abundance: -; v_gene: TRBV6-5; d_gene: -; CDR3nt: TGTGCCAGCAGTTACTCGGGGGGACCTGGCTACACCTTC; CDR3aa: CASSYSGGPGYTF
j_gene: TRBJ2-6; abundance: -; v_gene: TRBV29-1; d_gene: -; CDR3nt: TGCAGCGTTGATGGTGCAGGGACTGGGGCCAACGTCCTGACTTTC; CDR3aa: CSVDGAGTGANVLTF
j_gene: TRBJ1-3; abundance: -; v_gene: TRBV5-6; d_gene: -; CDR3nt: TGTGCCAGCAGCCGCCGAGAGAATTCTGGAAACACCATATATTTT; CDR3aa: CASSRRENSGNTIYF
j_gene: TRBJ1-5; abundance: -; v_gene: TRBV18; d_gene: -; CDR3nt: TGTGCCAGCTCAGCAACTAGGGAGCAGCCCCAGCATTTT; CDR3aa: CASSATREQPQHF